The TCR beta chain described here comes from a study of blood T cells in healthy people across ages. This CDR3 has 15 residues. CDR1 SEHNR and CDR2 FQNEAQ come from the germline V gene (reference sequence). V was trimmed by 5 bases and J by 9 bases, leaving 20 bases between them. Together with a sample-barcoded 5' primer, a J-beta primer mix was included in a second PCR lasting about 7 to 11 cycles. Each sample provided no less than 2.5 million CDR3-containing paired-end reads. TCRdb called the 5' RACE reads again in MiXCR, with one record for every CDR3 protein. The data contain fewer than 1.5 million distinct CDR3 sequences, approximately 38% of them seen just once; the ten biggest clones take up roughly 7.7%. This clonotype has only one observation.

What was sequenced was blood. The chain couples TRBV7-9 to TRBJ2-1, with D possibly being TRBD2 (7 bases). This clonotype was obtained from a young woman in good health. The CDR3 region is CASSPPVGGPSEQFF. CDR3 sequence (DNA): TGTGCCAGCAGCCCTCCAGTGGGGGGGCCCAGTGAGCAGTTCTTC.